This T cell receptor (beta chain) appears in the sequencing data of a study of control samples from healthy donors and cancer patients. The CDR3 is 15 amino acids. Trimming removed 2 bases from V and 0 bases from J, with 10 bases in between. The germline V gene encodes CDR1 MNHNS and CDR2 SASEGT. This clone came up once. Generated by immunoSEQ multiplex PCR, the TCRdb table keeps only in-frame clones and is missing some. The data hold 70,000 to 80,000 clones, with around 90% observed a single time. The sequencing input was PBMCs. This clonotype originated in a woman in her 50s with colorectal cancer. J is TRBJ1-2 and V is TRBV6-1; a weak D match, TRBD1 (5 bases). The CDR3 region has the DNA TGTGCCAGCAGTGAACCGGGACTCACTAACTATGGCTACACCTTC. Translated: CASSEPGLTNYGYTF.